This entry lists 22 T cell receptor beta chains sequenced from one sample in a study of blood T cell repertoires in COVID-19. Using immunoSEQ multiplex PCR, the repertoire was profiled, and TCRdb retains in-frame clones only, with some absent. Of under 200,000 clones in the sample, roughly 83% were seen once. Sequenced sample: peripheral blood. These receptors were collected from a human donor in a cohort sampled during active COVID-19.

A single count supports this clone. Written as DNA, the CDR3 is TGTGCCACCAGTGATTTGTGGGGAGTCGAAAATGAGCAGTTCTTC. Protein: CATSDLWGVENEQFF. This chain joins TRBV24-1 and TRBJ2-1, with D perhaps matching TRBD2 (5 bases). This CDR3 region has 15 residues. Germline CDR1 reads KGHDR; CDR2 reads SFDVKD. Trimming removed 0 bases from V and 7 bases from J, with 12 bases in between.

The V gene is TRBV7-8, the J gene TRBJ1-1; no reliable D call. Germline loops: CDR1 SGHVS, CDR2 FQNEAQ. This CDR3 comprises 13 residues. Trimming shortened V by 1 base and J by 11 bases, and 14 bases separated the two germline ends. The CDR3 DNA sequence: TGTGCCAGCAGCTTAGGCCCGCCCGGGGTGGCTTTCTTT. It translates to CASSLGPPGVAFF.

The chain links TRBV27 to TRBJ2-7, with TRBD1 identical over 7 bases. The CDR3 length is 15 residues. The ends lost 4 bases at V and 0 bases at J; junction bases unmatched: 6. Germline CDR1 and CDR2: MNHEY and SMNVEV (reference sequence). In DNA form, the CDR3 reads TGTGCCAGCAGTTCTCTCGGGACAGTCTCCTACGAGCAGTACTTC. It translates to CASSSLGTVSYEQYF.

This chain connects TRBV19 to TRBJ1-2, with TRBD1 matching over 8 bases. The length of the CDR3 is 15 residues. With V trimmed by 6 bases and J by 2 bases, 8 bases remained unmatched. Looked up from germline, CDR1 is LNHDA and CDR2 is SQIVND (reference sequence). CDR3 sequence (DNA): TGTGCCAGTAGCTCGGGACAGGCGTTAAACTATGGCTACACCTTC. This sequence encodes CASSSGQALNYGYTF.

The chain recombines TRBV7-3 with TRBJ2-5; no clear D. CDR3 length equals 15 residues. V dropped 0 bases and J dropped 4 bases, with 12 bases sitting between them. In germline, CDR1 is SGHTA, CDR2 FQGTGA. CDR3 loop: CASSLTSNTRETQYF. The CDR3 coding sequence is TGTGCCAGCAGCTTAACGTCGAATACTCGAGAGACCCAGTACTTC.

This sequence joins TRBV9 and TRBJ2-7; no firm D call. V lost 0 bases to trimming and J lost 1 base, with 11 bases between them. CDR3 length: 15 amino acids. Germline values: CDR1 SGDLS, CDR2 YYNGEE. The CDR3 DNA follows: TGTGCCAGCAGCGTAGGCGGTTTCACTTCCTACGAGCAGTACTTC. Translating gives CASSVGGFTSYEQYF.

The CDR3 loop is CASSTLGPVGGYTF. CDR3 sequence (DNA): TGTGCCAGTAGTACTTTGGGGCCTGTGGGTGGCTACACCTTC. This chain joins TRBV19 and TRBJ1-2; possible D gene TRBD1, 5 bases. V dropped 4 bases and J dropped 7 bases, with 16 bases sitting between them. The CDR3 is made up of 14 amino acids. Germline CDR1 reads LNHDA; CDR2 reads SQIVND (reference sequence).

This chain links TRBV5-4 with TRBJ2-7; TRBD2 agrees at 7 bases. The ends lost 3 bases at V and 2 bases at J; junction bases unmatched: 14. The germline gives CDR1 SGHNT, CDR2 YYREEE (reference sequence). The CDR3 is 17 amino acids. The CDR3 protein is CASSSQTGGPIPYEQYF. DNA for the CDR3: TGTGCCAGCAGCTCTCAGACGGGGGGACCCATCCCCTACGAGCAGTACTTC.

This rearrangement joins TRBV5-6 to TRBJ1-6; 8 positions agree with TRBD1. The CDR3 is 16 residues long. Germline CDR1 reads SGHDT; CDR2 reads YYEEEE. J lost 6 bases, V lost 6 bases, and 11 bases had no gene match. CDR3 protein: CASTLVQGAGNSPLHF. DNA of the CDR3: TGTGCCAGCACCCTAGTTCAGGGGGCGGGTAATTCACCCCTCCACTTT.

The CDR3 DNA reads TGTGCCAGCAGCCAGACAGGTTTAGCCAAAAACATTCAGTACTTC. Its translation is CASSQTGLAKNIQYF. J is TRBJ2-4 and V is TRBV6-5, with D possibly TRBD1 on 6 matching bases. There are 15 residues in the CDR3. The germline V and J ends were trimmed by 6 bases and 0 bases, with 12 bases remaining between them. CDR1 is MNHEY, CDR2 SVGAGI, per germline.

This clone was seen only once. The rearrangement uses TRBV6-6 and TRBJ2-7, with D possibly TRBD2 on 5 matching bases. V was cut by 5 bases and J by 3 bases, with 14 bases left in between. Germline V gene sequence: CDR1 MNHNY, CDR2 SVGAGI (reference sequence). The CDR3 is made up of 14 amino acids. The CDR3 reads CASSKTTGNYEQYF. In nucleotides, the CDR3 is TGTGCCAGCAGTAAGACGACGGGGAACTACGAGCAGTACTTC.

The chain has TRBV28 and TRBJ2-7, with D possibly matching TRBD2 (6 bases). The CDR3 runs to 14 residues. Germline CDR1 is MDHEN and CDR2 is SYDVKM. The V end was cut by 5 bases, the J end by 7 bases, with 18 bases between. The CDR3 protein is CASSQTLTGGEQYF. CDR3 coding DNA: TGTGCCAGCAGTCAGACTCTGACCGGGGGTGAGCAGTACTTC.

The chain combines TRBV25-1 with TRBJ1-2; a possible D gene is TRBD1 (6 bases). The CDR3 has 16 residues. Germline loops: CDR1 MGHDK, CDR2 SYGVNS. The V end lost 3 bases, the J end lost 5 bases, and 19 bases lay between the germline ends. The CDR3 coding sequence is TGTGCCAGCAGTGATGCCACTAGAGGACAGTCTTATGGCTACACCTTC. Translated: CASSDATRGQSYGYTF.

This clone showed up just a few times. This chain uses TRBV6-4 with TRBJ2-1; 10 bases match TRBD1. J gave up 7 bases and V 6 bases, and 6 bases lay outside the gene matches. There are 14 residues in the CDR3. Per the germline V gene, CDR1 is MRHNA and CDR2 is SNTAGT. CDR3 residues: CASSSRTGGNEQFF. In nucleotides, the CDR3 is TGTGCCAGCAGCTCGCGGACAGGGGGAAATGAGCAGTTCTTC.

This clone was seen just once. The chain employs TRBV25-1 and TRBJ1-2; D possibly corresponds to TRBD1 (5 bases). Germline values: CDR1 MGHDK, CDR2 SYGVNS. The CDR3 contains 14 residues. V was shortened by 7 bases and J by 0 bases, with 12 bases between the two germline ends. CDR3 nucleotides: TGTGCCAGCAACGGGGGGTACCCTAACTATGGCTACACCTTC. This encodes CASNGGYPNYGYTF.

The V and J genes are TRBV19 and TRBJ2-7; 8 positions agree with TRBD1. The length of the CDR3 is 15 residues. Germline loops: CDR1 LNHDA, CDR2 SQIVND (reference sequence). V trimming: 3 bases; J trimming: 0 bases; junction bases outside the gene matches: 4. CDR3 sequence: CASSIPQGGSYEQYF. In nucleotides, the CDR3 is TGTGCCAGTAGTATCCCACAGGGGGGCTCCTACGAGCAGTACTTC.

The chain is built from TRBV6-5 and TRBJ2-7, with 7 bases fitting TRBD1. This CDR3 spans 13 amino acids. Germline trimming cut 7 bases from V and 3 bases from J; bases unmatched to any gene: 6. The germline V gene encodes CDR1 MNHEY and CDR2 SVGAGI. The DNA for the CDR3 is TGTGCCAGCACCCTGAGACAGGGCTACGAGCAGTACTTC. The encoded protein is CASTLRQGYEQYF.

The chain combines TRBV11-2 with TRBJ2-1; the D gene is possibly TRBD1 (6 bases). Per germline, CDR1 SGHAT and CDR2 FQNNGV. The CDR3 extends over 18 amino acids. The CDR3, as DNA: TGTCCAAAAGCAGGGGCTATGGTGTTAACGAGCTCCTACAATGAGCAGTTCTTC. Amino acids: CPKAGAMVLTSSYNEQFF.

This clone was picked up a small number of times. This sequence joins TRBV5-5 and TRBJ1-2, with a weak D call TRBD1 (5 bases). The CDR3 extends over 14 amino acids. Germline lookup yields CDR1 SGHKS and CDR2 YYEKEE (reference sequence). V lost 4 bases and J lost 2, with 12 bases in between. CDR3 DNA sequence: TGTGCCAGCAGCGTCAGGGTGGAGAACTATGGCTACACCTTC. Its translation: CASSVRVENYGYTF. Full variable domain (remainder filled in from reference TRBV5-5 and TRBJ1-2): DAGVTQSPTHLIKTRGQQVTLRCSPISGHKSVSWYQQVLGQGPQFIFQYYEKEERGRGNFPDRFSARQFPNYSSELNVNALLLGDSALYLCASSVRVENYGYTFGSGTRLTVV.

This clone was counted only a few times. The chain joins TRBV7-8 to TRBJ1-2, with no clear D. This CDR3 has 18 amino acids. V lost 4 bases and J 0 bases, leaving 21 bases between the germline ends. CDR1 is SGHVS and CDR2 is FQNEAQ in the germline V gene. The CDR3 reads CASSSHRVGISTNYGYTF. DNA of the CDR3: TGTGCCAGCAGCTCGCATCGGGTCGGAATATCTACTAACTATGGCTACACCTTC.

The CDR3: CASSLRPGQKDQPQHF. CDR3 nucleotide sequence: TGTGCCAGCAGCTTAAGACCGGGACAGAAAGATCAGCCCCAGCATTTT. The chain links TRBV7-3 to TRBJ1-5; TRBD1 agrees at 7 bases. Unmatched junction bases numbered 8, after V lost 1 base and J lost 5 bases. In germline, CDR1 is SGHTA, CDR2 FQGTGA. The CDR3 length is 16 residues.

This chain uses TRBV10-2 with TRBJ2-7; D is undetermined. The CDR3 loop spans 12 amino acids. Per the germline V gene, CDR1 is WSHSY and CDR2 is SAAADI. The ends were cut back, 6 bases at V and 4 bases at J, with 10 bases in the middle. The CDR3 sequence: CASRAGPYEQYF. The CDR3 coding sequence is TGCGCCAGCAGGGCAGGCCCTTACGAGCAGTACTTC.